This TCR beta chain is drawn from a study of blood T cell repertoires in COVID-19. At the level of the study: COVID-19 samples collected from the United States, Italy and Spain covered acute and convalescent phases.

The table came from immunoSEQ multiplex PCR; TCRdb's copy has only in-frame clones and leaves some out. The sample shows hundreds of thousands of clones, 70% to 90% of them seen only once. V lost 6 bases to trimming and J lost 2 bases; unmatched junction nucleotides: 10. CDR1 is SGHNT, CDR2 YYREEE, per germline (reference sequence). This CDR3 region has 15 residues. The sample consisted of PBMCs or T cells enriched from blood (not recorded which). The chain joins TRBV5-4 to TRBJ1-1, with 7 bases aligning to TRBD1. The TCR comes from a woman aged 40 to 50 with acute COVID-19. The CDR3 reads CASTSPLGGNTEAFF. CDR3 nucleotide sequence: TGTGCCAGCACCTCTCCACTAGGGGGCAACACTGAAGCTTTCTTT.